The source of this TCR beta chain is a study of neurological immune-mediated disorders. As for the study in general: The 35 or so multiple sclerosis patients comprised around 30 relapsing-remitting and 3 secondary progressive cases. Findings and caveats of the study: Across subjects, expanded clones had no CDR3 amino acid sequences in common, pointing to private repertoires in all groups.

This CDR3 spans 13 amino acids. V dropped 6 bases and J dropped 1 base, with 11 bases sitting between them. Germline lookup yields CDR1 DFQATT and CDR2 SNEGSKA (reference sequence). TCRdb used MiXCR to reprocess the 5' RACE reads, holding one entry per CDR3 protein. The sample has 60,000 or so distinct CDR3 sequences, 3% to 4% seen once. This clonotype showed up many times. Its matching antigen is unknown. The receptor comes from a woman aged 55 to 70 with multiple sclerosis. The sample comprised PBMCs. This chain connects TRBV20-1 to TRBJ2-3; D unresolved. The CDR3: CSALSMGTDTQYF. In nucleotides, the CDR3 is TGCAGTGCGTTGTCCATGGGCACAGATACGCAGTATTTT.